A selection of T cell receptor beta chains follows, all from one sample in a study of identical twins. Via MiXCR, TCRdb re-called the 5' RACE reads, giving one row per CDR3 protein. The sample lists about 530,000 distinct CDR3 sequences, around 24% occurring once. The same sample was also used in a study of yellow fever vaccine responses in identical twins.

Sample: CD4+ T cells sorted from blood. The receptor set was obtained from a woman under 30 in good health. CDR3s include the opening cysteine and the closing phenylalanine or tryptophan. Fields, in order: clone size, J gene, V gene, CDR3 protein. The size of a clone is reported for some rows only, either as once, few or many, or as a class for expanded clones.

clone_size: NA
j_call: TRBJ2-3
v_call: TRBV2
cdr3_aa: CASTQTRGTDTQYF

clone_size: NA
j_call: TRBJ1-1
v_call: TRBV5-1
cdr3_aa: CASSTGRNPEAFF

clone_size: many
j_call: TRBJ2-1
v_call: TRBV20-1
cdr3_aa: CSANPGLAFYNEQFF

clone_size: few
j_call: TRBJ1-1
v_call: TRBV11-2
cdr3_aa: CASSLDQVSGTEAFF

clone_size: NA
j_call: TRBJ2-7
v_call: TRBV4-1
cdr3_aa: CASSQERPGGSYEQYF

clone_size: few
j_call: TRBJ2-1
v_call: TRBV3-1
cdr3_aa: CASSKSTSGGASNEQFF

clone_size: NA
j_call: TRBJ1-3
v_call: TRBV7-9
cdr3_aa: CASTGNSGNTIYF

clone_size: NA
j_call: TRBJ2-2
v_call: TRBV6-1
cdr3_aa: CASSDLGTTNTGELFF

clone_size: NA
j_call: TRBJ2-1
v_call: TRBV15
cdr3_aa: CATSRKVGNEQFF

clone_size: few
j_call: TRBJ2-2
v_call: TRBV7-6
cdr3_aa: CASSLPLGEGNTGELFF

clone_size: NA
j_call: TRBJ2-5
v_call: TRBV5-1
cdr3_aa: CASSPSGQVGTQYF

clone_size: NA
j_call: TRBJ2-4
v_call: TRBV5-1
cdr3_aa: CASHEGQGTPKNIQYF

clone_size: NA
j_call: TRBJ2-7
v_call: TRBV29-1
cdr3_aa: CSVERDRGDEQYF

clone_size: NA
j_call: TRBJ2-7
v_call: TRBV19
cdr3_aa: CASNLGTGFEQYF

clone_size: few
j_call: TRBJ2-3
v_call: TRBV6-1
cdr3_aa: CASKGMTGTDTQYF

clone_size: NA
j_call: TRBJ2-5
v_call: TRBV3-1
cdr3_aa: CASSQPTSGGHQENQYF

clone_size: NA
j_call: TRBJ2-1
v_call: TRBV6-2/TRBV6-3
cdr3_aa: CASGMEQFF

clone_size: few
j_call: TRBJ2-1
v_call: TRBV12-3/TRBV12-4
cdr3_aa: CASVWQEKTPSNEQFF

clone_size: NA
j_call: TRBJ1-1
v_call: TRBV12-3/TRBV12-4
cdr3_aa: CASSPRGGPNTEAFF

clone_size: few
j_call: TRBJ1-1
v_call: TRBV9
cdr3_aa: CASSAIGTANTEAFF

clone_size: NA
j_call: TRBJ1-1
v_call: TRBV20-1
cdr3_aa: CSAREAGVNEAFF

clone_size: many
j_call: TRBJ2-3
v_call: TRBV5-1
cdr3_aa: CASSLVDSTDTQYF

clone_size: NA
j_call: TRBJ2-2
v_call: TRBV25-1
cdr3_aa: CASSEFTGELFF

clone_size: few
j_call: TRBJ1-2
v_call: TRBV10-3
cdr3_aa: CAISESRGNYGYTF

clone_size: few
j_call: TRBJ1-2
v_call: TRBV6-1
cdr3_aa: CASETGSFYGYTF

clone_size: NA
j_call: TRBJ2-1
v_call: TRBV12-3/TRBV12-4
cdr3_aa: CASQLGGEQFF

clone_size: many
j_call: TRBJ2-5
v_call: TRBV18
cdr3_aa: CASSPLASQETQYF

clone_size: once
j_call: TRBJ2-2
v_call: TRBV12-3/TRBV12-4
cdr3_aa: CASSPPGWGDTGELFF

clone_size: NA
j_call: TRBJ2-3
v_call: TRBV7-9
cdr3_aa: CASSRTAGTDTQYF

clone_size: NA
j_call: TRBJ1-6
v_call: TRBV2
cdr3_aa: CASSEQGGNSPLHF

clone_size: few
j_call: TRBJ2-5
v_call: TRBV5-1
cdr3_aa: CASRGTSGPLQETQYF

clone_size: NA
j_call: TRBJ2-3
v_call: TRBV3-1
cdr3_aa: CASSQEGTASTDTQYF

clone_size: NA
j_call: TRBJ1-3
v_call: TRBV7-8
cdr3_aa: CASSFASNSGNTIYF

clone_size: few
j_call: TRBJ2-5
v_call: TRBV29-1
cdr3_aa: CSGRVGSAETQYF

clone_size: NA
j_call: TRBJ2-3
v_call: TRBV10-3
cdr3_aa: CAISGRRGSGVTDTQYF

clone_size: NA
j_call: TRBJ2-5
v_call: TRBV4-2
cdr3_aa: CASSQAATAETQYF

clone_size: NA
j_call: TRBJ2-1
v_call: TRBV7-9
cdr3_aa: CASSLTGTRNYNEQFF

clone_size: many
j_call: TRBJ1-1
v_call: TRBV12-3/TRBV12-4
cdr3_aa: CASSFGVTEAFF

clone_size: few
j_call: TRBJ1-1
v_call: TRBV5-1
cdr3_aa: CASSLRTGFNTEAFF

clone_size: few
j_call: TRBJ2-1
v_call: TRBV29-1
cdr3_aa: CSAADRQEQFF